This is a list of T cell receptor beta chains from one sample in a study of OX40 agonist ivuxolimab in advanced cancers. Some clones are missing from TCRdb's copy, which holds only in-frame ones; the method was immunoSEQ multiplex PCR. The table lists 20,000 to 25,000 clones, roughly 86% of them singletons, with around 16% in the top ten. Sequencing was performed on CD4+ or CD8+ T cells sorted from blood, taken in a trial of the OX40 agonist ivuxolimab. These receptors came from an adult with an advanced solid tumor such as melanoma, head and neck, liver or kidney cancer. The CDR3 runs from the conserved cysteine through the conserved F or W. Each record gives: CDR3 protein, V gene, clone size, J gene. Only part of the rows carry a size: once, few, many, or a class if the clone is expanded.

CDR3: CASRAGNSYEQYF
V: TRBV7-9
size: NA
J: TRBJ2-7

CDR3: CASSLGGVKTQYF
V: TRBV6-5
size: NA
J: TRBJ2-5

CDR3: CASSDGSGGADTQYF
V: TRBV6-4
size: once
J: TRBJ2-3

CDR3: CASSLDLRLEYYEQYF
V: TRBV11-2
size: NA
J: TRBJ2-7

CDR3: CASSEMDRADGYTF
V: TRBV5-1
size: once
J: TRBJ1-2

CDR3: CATRPLGIGEQYF
V: TRBV2
size: NA
J: TRBJ2-7

CDR3: CASSSRLARETQYF
V: TRBV11-2
size: NA
J: TRBJ2-5

CDR3: CATNDSDSGNTIYF
V: TRBV6-4
size: NA
J: TRBJ1-3

CDR3: CASSQGRTSGVRETQYF
V: TRBV14
size: NA
J: TRBJ2-5

CDR3: CASSPDRGRAKNIQYF
V: TRBV5-4
size: NA
J: TRBJ2-4

CDR3: CASSFEGGTEAFF
V: TRBV5-4
size: NA
J: TRBJ1-1

CDR3: CASSGGLSSYNEQFF
V: TRBV25-1
size: NA
J: TRBJ2-1

CDR3: CASTSGGTQYF
V: TRBV7-9
size: NA
J: TRBJ2-5

CDR3: CASRVGDSGYTF
V: TRBV7-9
size: NA
J: TRBJ1-2

CDR3: CASGWREVEQYF
V: TRBV7-9
size: NA
J: TRBJ2-7

CDR3: CASSLLAGGGTGELFF
V: TRBV27
size: NA
J: TRBJ2-2

CDR3: CASSQNTGGRSGELFF
V: TRBV4-1
size: NA
J: TRBJ2-2

CDR3: CASSLAASGASYEQYF
V: TRBV5-6
size: NA
J: TRBJ2-7

CDR3: CASSLSSGYYGYTF
V: TRBV27
size: NA
J: TRBJ1-2

CDR3: CASSEFIRTATDTQYF
V: TRBV6-1
size: NA
J: TRBJ2-3

CDR3: CATRTGRYGYTF
V: TRBV5-6
size: NA
J: TRBJ1-2

CDR3: CASTQGAYGYTF
V: TRBV2
size: NA
J: TRBJ1-2

CDR3: CASSYWERYNEQFF
V: TRBV19
size: NA
J: TRBJ2-1

CDR3: CASSLGQGVSEAFF
V: TRBV13
size: NA
J: TRBJ1-1

CDR3: CASSDVPGTSTDTQYF
V: TRBV6-4
size: NA
J: TRBJ2-3

CDR3: CSVLEELIQSRANVLTF
V: TRBV29-1
size: NA
J: TRBJ2-6

CDR3: CASSPTLFEQYF
V: TRBV27
size: NA
J: TRBJ2-7

CDR3: CASSLGSGGADEQFF
V: TRBV5-1
size: NA
J: TRBJ2-1

CDR3: CASSLGSNTEAFF
V: TRBV11-2
size: NA
J: TRBJ1-1

CDR3: CASNPWGTALYEQYF
V: TRBV19
size: NA
J: NA

CDR3: CSVDLVSGGSPQETQYF
V: TRBV29-1
size: NA
J: TRBJ2-5

CDR3: CASSSGQGGTEAFF
V: TRBV5-5
size: NA
J: TRBJ1-1

CDR3: CASSVGQGAVGYGYTF
V: TRBV9
size: NA
J: TRBJ1-2

CDR3: CASSLGLAYEQYF
V: TRBV19
size: NA
J: TRBJ2-7

CDR3: CSVEIRGVDNEQFF
V: TRBV29-1
size: NA
J: TRBJ2-1

CDR3: CASSLEWSEQYF
V: TRBV7-4
size: NA
J: TRBJ2-7

CDR3: CASSYSGREQFF
V: TRBV6-5
size: NA
J: TRBJ2-1

CDR3: CASSLIGSGNTIYF
V: TRBV7-9
size: NA
J: TRBJ1-3

CDR3: CASSLQGLNEQFF
V: TRBV7-3
size: once
J: TRBJ2-1

CDR3: CASSLGQDTGELFF
V: TRBV5-1
size: NA
J: TRBJ2-2

CDR3: CASRKGGDTEAFF
V: TRBV7-9
size: NA
J: TRBJ1-1